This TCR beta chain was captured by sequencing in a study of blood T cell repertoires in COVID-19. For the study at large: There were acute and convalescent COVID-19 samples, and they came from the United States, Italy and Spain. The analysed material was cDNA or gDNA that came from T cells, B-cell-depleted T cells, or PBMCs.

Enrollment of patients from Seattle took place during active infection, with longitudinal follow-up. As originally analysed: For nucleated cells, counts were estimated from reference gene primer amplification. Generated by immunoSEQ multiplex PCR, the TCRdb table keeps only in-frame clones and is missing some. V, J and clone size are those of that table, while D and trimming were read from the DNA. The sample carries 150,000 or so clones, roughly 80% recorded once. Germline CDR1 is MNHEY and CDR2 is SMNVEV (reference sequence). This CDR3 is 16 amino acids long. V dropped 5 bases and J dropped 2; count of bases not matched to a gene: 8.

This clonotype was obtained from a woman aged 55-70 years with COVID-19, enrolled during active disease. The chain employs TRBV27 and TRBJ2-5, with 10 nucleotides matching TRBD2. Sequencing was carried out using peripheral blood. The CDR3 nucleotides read TGTGCCAGCAGTCCGTGGACTAGCGGAACACAAGAGACCCAGTACTTC. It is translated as CASSPWTSGTQETQYF.